This T cell receptor beta chain appears in the sequencing data of a study of lymphopenia after photon versus proton radiotherapy. Study results and limitations: Proton therapy kept repertoires fairly stable, unlike photons, which gained effector/memory cells. After the lymphocyte nadir, photon-treated repertoires showed oligoclonal expansion, especially of CD8+ Temra cells. Authors raise, but do not show, better survival with proton therapy. Larger post-nadir TCR diversity loss correlated inversely with survival in deceased patients.

Trimming left V 0 bases short and J 3 bases short, with 9 bases between. CDR3 size: 16 residues. Germline-derived CDR1 and CDR2 are ENHRY and SYGVKD. The protocol was immunoSEQ multiplex PCR, while the TCRdb copy is restricted to in-frame clones and leaves out a portion. The top ten hold around a fifth of the sample, which has about 25,000 clones, approximately 88% seen once. A note on this clone: The antigen remains unidentified.

This sequence was found in a man in his fifties or sixties with gastric cancer. Here the sequenced sample was peripheral blood, taken from a patient treated with photon-based radiotherapy. This chain links TRBV10-3 with TRBJ1-6; D gene ambiguous. The DNA of the CDR3 is TGTGCCATCAGTGAGTCACGGGCTTTCTATAATTCACCCCTCCACTTT. This encodes CAISESRAFYNSPLHF.